This T cell receptor beta chain derives from a study of T-cell memory formation after mild COVID-19. In the study overall: Among the donors, TCR clusters were largely specific to each donor. Findings and caveats of the study: The main location of contracting CD4+ clones was CM and EM, and that of contracting CD8+ clones was EMRA. Some SARS-CoV-2-responding clones were already detected in memory before infection.

This CDR3 is built from 16 residues. V was clipped by 0 bases and J by 2 bases; unmatched bases: 6. CDR1 and CDR2 from the germline V gene are SGHTA and FQGTGA. A note on this clonotype: Its antigen is still unknown.

In TCRdb, the 5' RACE reads were re-called with MiXCR into one record per CDR3 protein. The data contain hundreds of thousands of distinct CDR3 sequences, approximately 19% of them singletons. V is TRBV7-3 and J is TRBJ1-1; 7 bases align to TRBD1. The TCR comes from a man aged 18 to 30 who had mild COVID-19 (a few samples of this study predate the infection). Cell type and time point are not known. Sequencing used PBMCs or a T cell subset sorted from them (not recorded which). DNA of the CDR3: TGTGCCAGCAGCTTAACACCGACAGGGCGTAACACTGAAGCTTTCTTT. This gives the protein CASSLTPTGRNTEAFF.